Listed below are T cell receptor beta chains from one sample, sequenced in a study of T cells in tumors after PD-1 blockade. The data were produced by immunoSEQ multiplex PCR, yet TCRdb's version contains in-frame clones alone and is incomplete. The data contain roughly 47,000 clones, roughly three quarters of them singletons. The sequencing here drew on PBMCs, taken before anti-PD-1 treatment. The receptors here all came from a human donor with basal cell carcinoma. The CDR3 runs from the conserved cysteine through the conserved F or W. Fields, in order: CDR3 protein, CDR3 DNA, V gene, clone size, J gene, D gene. The D gene is left open where the match is weak. Not all rows give a size; the values are once, few, many and, for expanded clones, a class.

CDR3: CASWTGNQPQHF; DNA: TGTGCCAGCTGGACGGGCAATCAGCCCCAGCATTTT; V: TRBV28; size: NA; J: TRBJ1-5; D: NA
CDR3: CASSEQGGTEAFF; DNA: TGTGCCAGCAGTGAACAGGGCGGCACTGAAGCTTTCTTT; V: TRBV2; size: NA; J: TRBJ1-1; D: NA
CDR3: CASSPDPGEYGYTF; DNA: TGTGCCAGCTCACCCGACCCGGGAGAGTATGGCTACACCTTC; V: TRBV18; size: NA; J: TRBJ1-2; D: NA
CDR3: CASSIRDRGGGYTF; DNA: TGTGCCAGCAGCATCCGGGACAGGGGCGGAGGCTACACCTTC; V: TRBV7-9; size: few; J: TRBJ1-2; D: TRBD1
CDR3: CASSFWANTEAFF; DNA: TGTGCCAGCAGCTTCTGGGCGAACACTGAAGCTTTCTTT; V: TRBV7-9; size: NA; J: TRBJ1-1; D: NA
CDR3: CASSPGTYNEQFF; DNA: TGCGCCAGCAGCCCCGGGACCTACAATGAGCAGTTCTTC; V: TRBV5-1; size: NA; J: TRBJ2-1; D: NA
CDR3: CASSQGQSYEQYF; DNA: TGTGCCAGTAGTCAGGGACAGAGCTACGAGCAGTACTTC; V: TRBV19; size: NA; J: TRBJ2-7; D: TRBD1
CDR3: CASRASGPYEQYF; DNA: TGTGCCAGCAGGGCTAGCGGTCCCTACGAGCAGTACTTC; V: TRBV27; size: NA; J: TRBJ2-7; D: TRBD2
CDR3: CASMEGGGNQPQHF; DNA: TGTGCCAGCATGGAAGGAGGGGGCAATCAGCCCCAGCATTTT; V: TRBV28; size: NA; J: TRBJ1-5; D: NA
CDR3: CASSPLSQGAYEQYF; DNA: TGTGCCAGCAGCCCCCTTTCGCAGGGGGCCTACGAGCAGTACTTC; V: TRBV28; size: NA; J: TRBJ2-7; D: TRBD1
CDR3: CASSPIDSPLHF; DNA: TGTGCCAGCAGTCCCATTGATTCACCCCTCCACTTT; V: TRBV5-5; size: NA; J: TRBJ1-6; D: NA